The clone carrying this TCR beta chain was counted between two and nine times. The antigen remains unidentified. CDR1 SGHTA and CDR2 FQGTGA come from the germline V gene. V trimming: 2 bases; J trimming: 2 bases; junction bases outside the gene matches: 8. The CDR3 has 16 residues. This sample stems from a study of T cell responses to AZD1222 COVID-19 vaccine. Study results and limitations: Increases in Spike-specific TCR breadth and depth were seen after two AZD1222 doses. Clonal diversity may have been underestimated, and the donors were mostly white British, with more females than males.

Only in-frame clones appear in the TCRdb table, and some are missing; sequencing was by immunoSEQ multiplex PCR. Here the sample spans about 100,000 clones, approximately 90% being singletons. V gene TRBV7-3 combines with J gene TRBJ2-7, with 8 bases matching TRBD1. The sample consisted of peripheral blood, taken on day 0 of AZD1222 vaccination. The source of this sequence is an adult in good health. The CDR3 nucleotides read TGTGCCAGCAGCTTATCCCCAAGGACAGGGCCCTACGAGCAGTACTTC. It yields the protein CASSLSPRTGPYEQYF.